This T cell receptor beta chain was identified in a study of OX40 agonist ivuxolimab in advanced cancers. Profiled with immunoSEQ multiplex PCR; TCRdb holds only in-frame clones, not every one. The sample includes 43,000 or so clones, roughly 87% of them seen just once. Between the trimmed V and J ends, which lost 4 bases and 1 base, there was a span of 14 bases. CDR1 and CDR2 (germline): SQVTM, ANQGSEA. The CDR3 is 15 residues long. Here the sequenced sample was CD4+ or CD8+ T cells sorted from blood, taken in a trial of the OX40 agonist ivuxolimab. This TCR derives from an adult with an advanced solid tumor such as melanoma, head and neck, liver or kidney cancer. V usage is TRBV29-1 and J usage is TRBJ1-3, with D unresolved. CDR3 in DNA: TGCAGCGTTGTGAAGGGCTCACTATCTGGAAACACCATATATTTT. It translates to CSVVKGSLSGNTIYF.